This T cell receptor beta chain was sequenced in a study of shared clonotypes between healthy human individuals. Findings and limits, study-wide: The sharing of around 5% of naive CD4 clonotypes was seen across a handful of donors.

CDR1 and CDR2 from the germline V gene are LNHDA and SQIVND (reference sequence). Trimming stripped 5 bases from V and 6 bases from J, with 11 bases between. This CDR3 spans 12 amino acids. Deep level was the assay's run setting. Using immunoSEQ multiplex PCR, the repertoire was profiled, and TCRdb retains in-frame clones only, with some absent. The data show more than 1,200,000 clones, with 98% seen just once and around 0.38% held by the top ten. About this clone: As yet, its antigen is unknown.

This chain connects TRBV19 to TRBJ2-7; D gene unclear. The sequence derives from a man aged 25-40 years in good health. Source material: naive CD4+ T cells sorted from blood. Subset: CD45RA+ positively selected. CDR3 sequence: CASSVRGVEQYF. In DNA, the CDR3 is TGTGCCAGTAGTGTCCGTGGGGTCGAGCAGTACTTC.